This T cell receptor beta chain emerged from a study of cytomegalovirus exposure and HLA in healthy donors (dated by TCRdb to the late 2010s). Describing the broader study: An earlier analysis of 587 of the donors reported under 300 Gb of sequence data and 95 million to 120 million unique TCR beta sequences obtained from approximately 180 million T cells. Roughly 300 gigabases of sequencing data and 75 million to 85 million unique TCR sequences made up an early release that covered approximately 700 HLA-typed donors. Among the approximately 400 genotyped donors, roughly 80% belonged to the genetic ancestry cluster associated with self-reported Caucasian donors. The aim of the study was to test whether cataloging public T cell receptors could identify signatures of past pathogen exposure. The study used immunosequencing to profile the T cell repertoires of approximately 640 subjects and linked those repertoires to cytomegalovirus serostatus. Besides the first cohort of approximately 710 subjects, a separate validation cohort made up of 120 different subjects was used. The study combined high-throughput TCR immunosequencing, statistical association of individual TCRs with disease status, and machine learning to predict cytomegalovirus infection status. A later analysis re-examined previously published TCR beta repertoires from hundreds of donors and added high-resolution HLA genotyping to investigate patterns of TCR occurrence. Rather than using new phenotypic data, the later analysis identified candidate immune exposures from TCR beta sequences and from how often those sequences occurred across donors. In an earlier analysis of 587 of the donors, high-throughput TCR beta sequencing was used to judge whether each TCR beta V gene segment behaved as functional or pseudogenic. Alongside the repertoire data, information on donor age, sex, ethnicity and CMV serostatus was compiled. A later genetic analysis took genome-wide SNP genotypes for about 65% of the roughly 670 donors and used that subset as a discovery cohort. All discovery cohort repertoires had been generated on a single sequencing platform. Class I and class II HLA loci were covered by the typing at four-digit resolution. The number of donors typed differed by locus, with roughly 620-640 for A, B, C, DRB1 and DQB1, over 500 for DQA1, 600 to 610 for DPA1, and approximately 470 for DPB1. Roughly 5 DR-DQ haplotypes were handled as single units for association and clustering because linkage in the cohort was strong. Among 398 genotyped donors of the cohort, an average of about 240,000 unique TCR beta nucleotide sequences were sequenced per donor, about a sixth of them non-productive.

The protocol used for the library was the immunoSEQ multiplex PCR assay. For the multiplex PCR, a mixture combining 60 forward primers for TCR Vbeta segments and 13 reverse primers for TCR Jbeta segments was used. A multiplex PCR assay on genomic DNA amplified the CDR3 region of rearranged TCR beta genes. Amplified TCR beta libraries were sequenced as 87-base-pair reads on the Illumina HiSeq System. From the authors' description of their analysis: In a later analysis, tens of millions of unique TCR beta chains were counted across the approximately 640 repertoires, and some 10 million of these chains were shared by at least two donors. A nearest-neighbor algorithm error-corrected the raw reads and collapsed the reads into unique sequences, merging closely related sequences to remove PCR and sequencing errors. CDR3 sequences were aligned to IMGT reference sequences to assign V, D and J gene segments. Each retained sequence needed at least a six-nucleotide match to both a V gene segment and a J gene segment. Rearrangements were called productive when the CDR3 lacked stop codons and stayed in frame with V and J; all others were non-productive. CDR3 was defined according to IMGT convention as the region running from the second conserved V-encoded cysteine to the conserved J-encoded phenylalanine. The earlier analysis of some 550 of the donors excluded any sequence lacking an unambiguous match to a single V gene segment. An earlier analysis of 587 of the donors called V segments functional above 56.7% productive rearrangements and segregating when the between-donor standard deviation exceeded 5%. A statistical classification framework was developed to diagnose cytomegalovirus status using the catalog of TCR beta chain sequences. In a later analysis, TCR nucleotide sequences were compared against IMGT/GENE-DB human TR gene sequences so that V and J genes could be assigned. In a later analysis, CDR3 sequences and most-parsimonious VDJ recombination scenarios were assigned using the TCRdist pipeline. A later analysis defined each TCR beta chain by its CDR3 amino acid sequence plus V-gene family, and excluded reads lacking a unique V-gene family. In a later analysis, 450 to 600 highly shared, low-generation-probability nucleotide sequences were removed to address suspected cross-contamination and a sequencing artifact. In a later analysis, a clonal expansion index for each public chain was calculated from normalized within-repertoire ranks of inferred template counts. In a later analysis, generation probabilities were computed using a VDJ recombination model fitted to out-of-frame rearrangements, and the results were checked against IGoR. In a later analysis, hypergeometric tests were used to score TCR-TCR, TCR-HLA and TCR-CMV co-occurrence, with a repertoire-size bias correction applied to TCR pairs. To estimate false discovery rates, a later analysis permuted the HLA or CMV assignments 20 times. A later analysis grouped co-occurring TCRs with DBSCAN, adding TCRdist sequence similarity when clustering within HLA-allele-positive subsets. Repertoires with fewer than 30,000 or more than 120,000 public chains, plus five repertoires with anomalous nucleotide sharing, were excluded from co-occurrence clustering. The table comes from immuneACCESS by way of TCRdb, which keeps in-frame sequences with V and J called. Part of the clones is missing from these tables; in studies checked, under half for an unresolved V gene and the rest for unknown reasons. V and J calls and clone size are copied from that table; D and trimming were computed from the DNA. Within this sample are 95,000 to 100,000 clones, with 60% to 80% of them counted one time only. Less than 8.5% of the sample is held by the ten biggest clonotypes.

The cohort comprised around 700 healthy bone marrow donors. All cohort members were sampled while nominally healthy, although unrecorded immune exposures were likely present. The donor tested CMV seronegative and was one of the 352 seronegative cohort members. A peripheral blood sample was collected from each donor, and TCR beta sequencing was performed on peripheral blood mononuclear cells. Genomic DNA was extracted from the blood cell samples with the Qiagen DNeasy Blood Extraction Kit. Details on this clone: Its antigen is unknown. No base-level quality is on record; no much larger clone is a single base apart.

Overall study results and their limits: In vitro tests confirmed that a few of the cytomegalovirus-associated TCR beta chains recognize cytomegalovirus antigens. HLA typing was unavailable for some donors at each locus, so association tests used only the typed subset. Compared with the roughly 720-donor mean, donors in an Asian-associated ancestry cluster had fewer N-insertions in productive TCRs, according to a later genetic analysis. Because counts were too low, roughly 16 rarely observed V segments, including chromosome 9 orphons, were left out of the earlier analysis of some 640 of the donors. A cluster of highly shared sequence variants was judged likely to be a technical artifact of the sequencing pipeline. Broadly in line with IMGT annotations, most TCR beta V segments showed up in productive rearrangements about 90% or about 30% of the time in an earlier analysis of under 700 of the donors. When HLA alleles, especially DR and DQ, strongly co-occurred, TCR associations were difficult to assign to individual alleles. Specific HLA alleles were associated with 15,000 to 20,000 TCR beta sequences at a false discovery rate of 0.05 in a later analysis. V-gene and J-gene trimming of TCR beta chains was associated with a missense DCLRE1C variant in a later genetic analysis, and the association was replicated in an independent cohort. Correlated functional status among segregating V segments might reflect linkage disequilibrium, but an unknown experimental factor could not be ruled out. For the cohort, immune exposure information was limited to CMV serostatus. According to the authors, the approach could potentially be generalized to other disease states and immunological phenotypes. Most CMV-associated TCR beta chains appeared to be HLA-restricted in a later analysis, and the HLA associations seemed to be driven largely by CMV exposure. According to a later analysis, parvovirus B19, influenza, CMV and Epstein-Barr virus appeared linked to several top co-occurrence clusters. In both the original and validation cohorts, the classifier was reported to diagnose cytomegalovirus status with high specificity and sensitivity. Roughly uniform sequencing depth across donors was assumed in presence/absence analyses, although this assumption may not hold. A later analysis found that TCR association rates varied across HLA loci, with DRB1 alleles showing the most associated TCRs and HLA-C alleles the fewest. Compared with equally common non-associated chains, HLA-associated TCR beta chains in a later analysis were more clonally expanded and had lower generation probabilities. While some public TCRs were present in many individuals, most TCR sequences turned up only very rarely across donors. In the study, around 160 TCR beta chains were listed as associated with cytomegalovirus. A further reported finding was that TCR beta sequences accurately predicted the HLA-A and HLA-B alleles for most subjects in the first cohort. This cohort had only TCR beta chains sequenced, and the lack of alpha or paired-chain data limited which features could be detected. The 87-base-pair reads could not distinguish some IMGT-functional V segments, including TRBV6-2 and TRBV6-3, so those segments were excluded.

Via the germline V gene, CDR1 is KGHSH and CDR2 LQKENI. V is cut back by 2 bases and J by 6 bases, with 8 bases in the junction unmatched. The CDR3, cysteine through phenylalanine, is 16 amino acids long. The CDR3 DNA has 48 bases and is translated from base 1. Here the chain combines TRBV18 and TRBJ1-5, with 9 junctional bases fitting TRBD1. The clonotype comes from a female donor in good health and CMV-seronegative. The specimen sequenced was PBMCs. At the DNA level, the sequence is TGTGCCAGCTCACCAGATACAGGGGGCTTTGCTCAGCCCCAGCATTTT. This yields the protein CASSPDTGGFAQPQHF.